The 26 T cell receptor beta chains in this list originate from one sample, sequenced in a study of T cell repertoires in cytomegalovirus infection. TCRdb reprocessed the reads with MiXCR, giving one entry per CDR3 protein. The sample includes some 700,000 distinct CDR3 sequences, under 40% seen only once; the top ten take around 2.8%. Input material: PBMCs. Every receptor here comes from a human donor in good health (CMV status not recorded). Some clones in this sample may be carry-over from other donors' samples.

The table lists this clonotype with many counts. The chain links TRBV7-9 to TRBJ2-1; D remains ambiguous. The V gene lost 1 base and the J gene lost 9 bases, with 10 bases spanning the gap. Germline CDR1 reads SEHNR; CDR2 reads FQNEAQ (reference sequence). This CDR3 contains 13 residues. The CDR3 sequence: CASSLEIGFEQFF. CDR3 in DNA: TGTGCCAGCAGCTTAGAAATCGGTTTTGAGCAGTTCTTC.

The chain joins TRBV7-2 to TRBJ2-1, with TRBD2 matching 14 bases. The CDR3 has 18 amino acids. J gave up 0 bases and V 5 bases, and 6 bases lay outside the gene matches. Germline CDR1 and CDR2: SGHTA and FQGNSA. The CDR3 coding sequence is TGTACCAGCAGCGGCGGGACTAGCGGGGGCCTCTCCTACAATGAGCAGTTCTTC. Protein: CTSSGGTSGGLSYNEQFF.

This chain links TRBV3-1 with TRBJ2-1; TRBD1 matches at 8 bases. Per germline, CDR1 LGHDT and CDR2 YNNKEL (reference sequence). The V gene end was trimmed by 6 bases and the J gene end by 6 bases; junction bases not matched to a gene: 4. The CDR3 is 13 residues long. The CDR3 DNA sequence: TGTGCCAGCAGGCTCGGGACAGGCAATGAGCAGTTCTTC. Its protein is CASRLGTGNEQFF.

For this clonotype: The junction shows a germline mismatch at one end, possibly a read error. This chain links TRBV7-9 with TRBJ2-2; the D gene could be TRBD1 or TRBD2 (5 bases each). The length of the CDR3 is 16 residues. Germline CDR1 reads SEHNR; CDR2 reads FQNEAQ (reference sequence). CDR3 nucleotide sequence: TGTGCCATCAGCCCGCGTATCGGGGACGGCACCGGGGAGCTGTTTTTT. This encodes CAISPRIGDGTGELFF.

This clonotype was seen a few times. The genes are TRBV5-6 and TRBJ2-5; D is undetermined. V was shortened by 3 bases and J by 2 bases, with 14 bases between the two germline ends. Germline loops: CDR1 SGHDT, CDR2 YYEEEE. This CDR3 region has 15 residues. The CDR3 loop reads CASSWSSLPQETQYF. CDR3 DNA: TGTGCCAGCAGCTGGTCGTCGCTACCACAAGAGACCCAGTACTTC.

This chain connects TRBV19 to TRBJ2-1; no firm D call. The CDR3 has 18 amino acids. The V end was cut by 1 base, the J end by 3 bases, with 19 bases between. Germline V gene sequence: CDR1 LNHDA, CDR2 SQIVND (reference sequence). This chain's CDR3 is CASSIGPRAFVSYNEQFF. The CDR3 nucleotides are TGTGCCAGTAGTATAGGCCCGCGAGCGTTTGTAAGCTACAATGAGCAGTTCTTC.

This rearrangement joins TRBV20-1 to TRBJ1-6; TRBD1 matches at 7 bases. CDR3 length: 18 residues. V was pared by 8 bases and J by 7 bases, with 23 bases of the junction left unmatched. From germline, CDR1 is DFQATT and CDR2 SNEGSKA (reference sequence). The CDR3 region has the DNA TGCAGTTCCCCTAGTTCGCCGGGTAGGGACAGCGGAAATTCACCCCTCCACTTT. Translation gives CSSPSSPGRDSGNSPLHF.

The V gene is TRBV20-1, the J gene TRBJ2-7; weak D call: TRBD2 (7 bases). V lost 3 bases and J 1 base, leaving 13 bases between the germline ends. CDR1 DFQATT and CDR2 SNEGSKA come from the germline V gene (reference sequence). The CDR3 has 14 residues. The DNA for the CDR3 is TGCAGTGCTAGGGGGGGGGGCGCTTCCTACGAGCAGTACTTC. Translating gives CSARGGGASYEQYF.

The chain carries TRBV12-3 or TRBV12-4 and TRBJ2-2; the match to TRBD1 covers 8 bases. The V segment lost 8 bases and the J segment 1 base; nucleotides outside the gene matches: 6. The CDR3 consists of 15 residues. The CDR3 DNA reads TGTGCCAGCCGAGAACAGGGGGTGAACACCGGGGAGCTGTTTTTT. It codes for CASREQGVNTGELFF.

This clonotype was counted many times. The rearrangement uses TRBV7-8 and TRBJ1-5, with TRBD1 matching over 9 bases. V was clipped by 0 bases and J by 3 bases; unmatched bases: 3. The V gene's germline CDR1 is SGHVS and CDR2 FQNEAQ. The CDR3 spans 16 residues. The CDR3, as DNA: TGTGCCAGCAGCTTAGCCGGGACAGGGACCAATCAGCCCCAGCATTTT. Protein: CASSLAGTGTNQPQHF.

The chain is built from TRBV29-1 and TRBJ2-5; D remains unclear. The length of the CDR3 is 13 residues. Trimming left V 6 bases short and J 3 bases short, with 14 bases between. CDR1 and CDR2 (germline): SQVTM, ANQGSEA. DNA for the CDR3: TGCAGCGTGCGCACCCTACGGGAAGAGACCCAGTACTTC. Translating gives CSVRTLREETQYF.

This clonotype has ten or more counts. The chain couples TRBV7-2 to TRBJ1-6; D perhaps matches TRBD1 (6 bases). Germline V lookup: CDR1 SGHTA, CDR2 FQGNSA. Trimming removed 1 base from V and 7 bases from J, with 11 bases in between. The CDR3 loop spans 15 amino acids. CDR3 sequence: CASSLVAGTNSPLHF. CDR3 sequence (DNA): TGTGCCAGCAGCTTAGTGGCAGGGACAAATTCACCCCTCCACTTT.

In its sample, this clonotype was seen many times. The chain carries TRBV7-2 and TRBJ2-5; 9 positions match TRBD2. CDR3 length equals 18 residues. Germline V lookup: CDR1 SGHTA, CDR2 FQGNSA. Trimming removed 5 bases from V and 0 bases from J; junction bases left unmatched: 13. CDR3 residues: CASSPRVSSGMYQETQYF. The CDR3 coding sequence is TGTGCCAGCAGCCCGAGAGTCTCTAGCGGGATGTACCAAGAGACCCAGTACTTC.

This clonotype occurred a few times. It is unclear where the CDR3 begins or ends on the DNA, so no DNA is shown, and the CDR3 is as TCRdb lists it. The chain uses TRBV7-2 and TRBJ1-1; TRBD1 reflects the table's D call only, with no check against the DNA. The CDR3 is 15 residues long, ends included. Germline assignment: CDR1 SGHTA and CDR2 FQGNSA. CDR3 protein: CASSLVGPGWGPTFF.

The chain recombines TRBV28 with TRBJ2-3; 8 bases are a match to TRBD1. Germline V gives CDR1 MDHEN, CDR2 SYDVKM. CDR3 length: 15 residues. The junction had 5 bases not matched to a gene; V was cut back by 4 bases and J by 2 bases. CDR3: CASSSDRVHTDTQYF. Written as DNA, the CDR3 is TGTGCCAGCAGTTCGGACAGGGTCCACACAGATACGCAGTATTTT.

This clonotype was recorded a few times. The chain uses TRBV12-3 or TRBV12-4 and TRBJ2-7, with 7 bases matching TRBD1. The CDR3 is 12 residues long. The trim removed 8 bases at V and 3 bases at J, leaving 4 bases unmatched. The CDR3 here is CASSGQIYEQYF. Written as DNA, the CDR3 is TGTGCCAGCTCGGGACAGATCTACGAGCAGTACTTC.

This clonotype turned up a few times. The chain employs TRBV7-9 and TRBJ1-2; 9 bases are shared with TRBD1. V was pared by 5 bases and J by 6 bases, with 7 bases of the junction left unmatched. Germline V gene sequence: CDR1 SEHNR, CDR2 FQNEAQ (reference sequence). The CDR3 extends over 14 amino acids. Here the CDR3 reads CASSTETGGDGYTF. The CDR3 bases are TGTGCCAGCAGCACCGAGACAGGGGGAGATGGCTACACCTTC.

Note on this clonotype: A read error may account for a junction end that differs from germline. The chain employs TRBV7-2 and TRBJ1-6; a possible D gene is TRBD1 (5 bases). This CDR3 contains 17 residues. Germline CDR1 and CDR2: SGHTA and FQGNSA. The CDR3 region is CASSLPGGPSYNSPHHF. CDR3 DNA: TGTGCCAGCAGCCTTCCGGGGGGACCGAGCTATAATTCACCCCACCACTTT. The full variable domain, rest sourced from reference TRBV7-2 and TRBJ1-6, is GAGVSQSPSNKVTEKGKDVELRCDPISGHTALYWYRQSLGQGLEFLIYFQGNSAPDKSGLPSDRFSAERTGGSVSTLTIQRTQQEDSAVYLCASSLPGGPSYNSPHHFGNGTRLTVT.

V is TRBV20-1 and J is TRBJ2-7; the D is unclear. Germline V gene sequence: CDR1 DFQATT, CDR2 SNEGSKA (reference sequence). V was pared by 8 bases and J by 3 bases, with 11 bases between. The CDR3 loop spans 11 amino acids. Written as DNA, the CDR3 is TGCAGTCGAGGTGGGGTCTACGAGCAGTACTTC. As protein: CSRGGVYEQYF.

This clonotype appeared many times. The chain carries TRBV7-2 and TRBJ2-6; 9 bases fit TRBD1. V gave up 5 bases and J gave up 0 bases; unmatched junction bases: 8. The CDR3 runs to 18 residues. Germline lookup yields CDR1 SGHTA and CDR2 FQGNSA. CDR3 loop: CASSKRQGGSSGANVLTF. The CDR3 bases are TGTGCCAGCAGCAAAAGACAGGGGGGGAGCTCTGGGGCCAACGTCCTGACTTTC.

This clonotype was counted a few times. The chain combines TRBV27 with TRBJ2-7; no clear D. Trimming took 5 bases from V and 0 from J, leaving 11 bases between them. The germline V gene has CDR1 MNHEY and CDR2 SMNVEV (reference sequence). The CDR3 is 14 residues long. The DNA of the CDR3 is TGTGCCAGCAGTCAAACCCTATACTCCTACGAGCAGTACTTC. Encoded protein: CASSQTLYSYEQYF.

The chain combines TRBV19 with TRBJ1-1, with D uncertain. This CDR3 has 14 amino acids. Trimming pared 4 bases from V and 1 base from J, leaving 10 bases between. CDR1 is LNHDA and CDR2 is SQIVND in the germline V gene (reference sequence). Here the CDR3 reads CASSNDGKNTEAFF. The DNA for the CDR3 is TGTGCCAGTAGTAACGACGGCAAGAACACTGAAGCTTTCTTT.

V and J are TRBV7-3 and TRBJ2-6, with D possibly called TRBD1 or TRBD2 (5 bases each). V lost 5 bases to trimming and J lost 1 base, with 18 bases between them. The CDR3 is made up of 18 amino acids. The germline CDR1 and CDR2 sequences are SGHTA and FQGTGA. The CDR3 here is CASSPWGFPQSGANVLTF. The CDR3 DNA sequence: TGTGCCAGCAGCCCATGGGGGTTTCCCCAATCTGGGGCCAACGTCCTGACTTTC.

This rearrangement joins TRBV6-1 to TRBJ1-2; D is undetermined. The V end lost 3 bases, the J end lost 3 bases, and 11 bases lay between the germline ends. The CDR3 contains 14 residues. Looked up from germline, CDR1 is MNHNS and CDR2 is SASEGT. CDR3 in amino acids: CASSEPRRDYGYTF. The CDR3 bases are TGTGCCAGCAGTGAGCCCCGGAGGGACTATGGCTACACCTTC.

The chain recombines TRBV7-8 with TRBJ1-2, with D possibly TRBD1 on 5 matching bases. Trimming stripped 0 bases from V and 9 bases from J, with 17 bases between. The CDR3 is 15 amino acids. Germline CDR1 is SGHVS and CDR2 is FQNEAQ. The CDR3 here is CASSLAFGQGYCYTF. The CDR3 nucleotides read TGTGCCAGCAGCTTAGCCTTCGGGCAGGGATATTGCTACACCTTC.

Remarks on this clonotype: The conserved phenylalanine or tryptophan is not found at the CDR3 terminus, so this likely reflects a read error. The CDR3: CASSFSGASTTDTQYL. The DNA for the CDR3 is TGTGCCAGCAGTTTTAGCGGGGCTAGTACCACAGATACGCAGTATTTG. The V call is TRBV12-3 or TRBV12-4, the J call TRBJ2-3; 8 nucleotides line up with TRBD2. Unmatched junction bases numbered 7, after V lost 3 bases and J lost 2 bases. The CDR3 is 16 residues long.